Following are 5 T cell receptor beta chains from one sample sequenced in a study of control samples from healthy donors and cancer patients (TCRdb year 2020). Libraries were made using the immunoSEQ multiplex PCR assay. Drawn from immuneACCESS, this table holds only the in-frame rearrangements with V and J called that TCRdb kept. Clones are partly lost; checked studies trace under half to an unresolved V gene and leave the rest unexplained. Across this sample there are 95,000 to 130,000 clones, with approximately 90% seen only once. 1.1% of the sample is in the top ten clones. The sample was PBMCs. These receptors were obtained from a woman aged 50 to 60 with colorectal cancer.

This chain uses TRBV5-1 with TRBJ2-2, with 10 bases identical to TRBD2. The CDR3 runs to 16 residues. J lost 4 bases, V lost 0 bases, and 3 bases had no gene match. Germline V gene lookup returns CDR1 SGHRS and CDR2 YFSETQ. The CDR3 coding sequence is TGCGCCAGCAGCTTGGCGGCTAGCGGGGGCACCGGGGAGCTGTTTTTT. The encoded protein is CASSLAASGGTGELFF. Full variable domain (rest looked up from reference TRBV5-1 and TRBJ2-2): KAGVTQTPRYLIKTRGQQVTLSCSPISGHRSVSWYQQTPGQGLQFLFEYFSETQRNKGNFPGRFSGRQFSNSRSEMNVSTLELGDSALYLCASSLAASGGTGELFFGEGSRLTVL.

The rearrangement links TRBV5-1 to TRBJ2-7; TRBD1 aligns across 7 bases. V lost 4 bases and J lost 3; bases outside the gene matches: 10. The CDR3 sequence is 15 residues long. The V gene's germline CDR1 is SGHRS and CDR2 YFSETQ. DNA for the CDR3: TGCGCCAGCAGCACAGCCGGGACAGCCGACTACGAGCAGTACTTC. This codes for CASSTAGTADYEQYF.

This clone has only one observation. The rearrangement uses TRBV7-9 and TRBJ2-3; 7 nucleotides align to TRBD1. With V trimmed by 3 bases and J by 3 bases, 6 bases remained unmatched. The germline gives CDR1 SEHNR, CDR2 FQNEAQ (reference sequence). The CDR3 loop spans 15 amino acids. The CDR3 sequence: CASSLKQGQTDTQYF. CDR3 nucleotides: TGTGCCAGCAGCTTGAAACAGGGGCAAACAGATACGCAGTATTTT. The entire variable domain, with the rest obtained from reference TRBV7-9 and TRBJ2-3, is as follows: DTGVSQNPRHKITKRGQNVTFRCDPISEHNRLYWYRQTLGQGPEFLTYFQNEAQLEKSRLLSDRFSAERPKGSFSTLEIQRTEQGDSAMYLCASSLKQGQTDTQYFGPGTRLTVL.

This clone occurred a few times. The chain uses TRBV6-1 and TRBJ1-5, with D hard to call. The germline V gene has CDR1 MNHNS and CDR2 SASEGT. The CDR3 length is 13 residues. V dropped 2 bases and J dropped 4 bases, with 6 bases sitting between them. The CDR3: CASSEHLNQPQHF. The DNA for the CDR3 is TGTGCCAGCAGTGAACACTTGAATCAGCCCCAGCATTTT.

In its sample, this clone was seen once. The V and J genes are TRBV18 and TRBJ2-7; the match to TRBD2 covers 7 bases. The germline CDR1 and CDR2 sequences are KGHSH and LQKENI. The junction had 10 bases not matched to a gene; V was cut back by 6 bases and J by 5 bases. The CDR3 runs 14 residues. The CDR3 is CASSPVAGDDEQYF. DNA for the CDR3: TGTGCCAGCTCCCCGGTGGCGGGAGACGACGAGCAGTACTTC.